The T cell receptor beta chain under discussion was sequenced for a study of human T cells and chemical hapten exposure. The V end was cut by 0 bases, the J end by 3 bases, with 11 bases between. Germline V gives CDR1 MNHEY, CDR2 SVGAGI. CDR3 length: 15 residues. The library attached unique molecular identifiers to individual cDNA molecules. MiXCR, applied by TCRdb to the RACE reads, yields one record per CDR3 protein. The sample lists 350,000 to 400,000 distinct CDR3 sequences, 4.5% to 6% occurring once. Sample time point: pre-sensitization, week 0. Treatment given: therapeutic diphenylcyclopropenone sensitization with weekly scalp DPC. General observations from the study: Among expanded TCRs, significantly more large CDR3 similarity clusters formed than among controls.

The sample holds a few counts of this clonotype. Its specificity is unknown. The sample here was whole blood, taken in connection with sensitization to the hapten diphenylcyclopropenone (DPC). The chain combines TRBV6-5 with TRBJ1-1, with D uncertain. The receptor comes from a woman aged 50 to 60 with alopecia areata. Some clones in this sample may be carry-over from other donors' samples. CDR3 DNA sequence: TGTGCCAGCAGTTACTCCCCCCACGGGGACACTGAAGCTTTCTTT. It yields the protein CASSYSPHGDTEAFF.